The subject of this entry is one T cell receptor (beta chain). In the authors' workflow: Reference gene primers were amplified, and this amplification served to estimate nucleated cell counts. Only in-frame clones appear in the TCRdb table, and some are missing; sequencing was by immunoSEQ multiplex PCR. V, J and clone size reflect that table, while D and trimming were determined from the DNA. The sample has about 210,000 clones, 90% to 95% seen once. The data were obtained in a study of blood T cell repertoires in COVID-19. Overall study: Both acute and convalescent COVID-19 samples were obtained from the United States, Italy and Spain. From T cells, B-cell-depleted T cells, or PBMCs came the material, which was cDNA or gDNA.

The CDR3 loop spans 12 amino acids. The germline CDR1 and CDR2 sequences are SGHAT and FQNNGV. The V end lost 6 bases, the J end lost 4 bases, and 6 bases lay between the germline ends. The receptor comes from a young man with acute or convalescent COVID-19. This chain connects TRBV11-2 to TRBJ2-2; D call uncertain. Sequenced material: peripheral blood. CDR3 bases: TGTGCCAGCAGTTATCTCACCGGGGAGCTGTTTTTT. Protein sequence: CASSYLTGELFF.